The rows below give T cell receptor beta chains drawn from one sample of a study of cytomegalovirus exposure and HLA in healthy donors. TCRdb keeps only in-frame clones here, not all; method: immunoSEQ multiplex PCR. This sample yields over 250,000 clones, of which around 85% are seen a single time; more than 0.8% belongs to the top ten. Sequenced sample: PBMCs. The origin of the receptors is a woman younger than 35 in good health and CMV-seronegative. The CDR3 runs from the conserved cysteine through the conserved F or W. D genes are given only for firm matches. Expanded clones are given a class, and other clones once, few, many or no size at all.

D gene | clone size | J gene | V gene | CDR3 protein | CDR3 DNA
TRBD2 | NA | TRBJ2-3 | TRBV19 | CASSMVSGGGDTQYF | TGTGCCAGTAGTATGGTCAGCGGGGGGGGAGATACGCAGTATTTT
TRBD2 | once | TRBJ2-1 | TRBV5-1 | CASSWIPGLADNEQFF | TGCGCCAGCAGCTGGATACCGGGACTAGCGGACAATGAGCAGTTCTTC
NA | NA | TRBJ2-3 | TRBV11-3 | CASSLDSNPEDTQYF | TGTGCCAGCAGCCTGGACAGTAATCCTGAAGATACGCAGTATTTT
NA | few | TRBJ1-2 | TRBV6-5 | CASSYSEGSDYGYTF | TGTGCCAGCAGTTACTCGGAGGGCTCCGACTATGGCTACACCTTC
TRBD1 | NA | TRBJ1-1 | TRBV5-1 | CASSSDRTGNTEAFF | TGCGCCAGCAGCTCTGACCGGACAGGGAACACTGAAGCTTTCTTT
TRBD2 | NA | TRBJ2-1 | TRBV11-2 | CASRSERGSSYNEQFF | TGTGCCAGCAGAAGTGAGCGGGGGAGCTCCTACAATGAGCAGTTCTTC
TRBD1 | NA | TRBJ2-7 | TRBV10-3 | CAIRAGQAYEQYF | TGTGCCATCAGGGCCGGACAGGCCTACGAGCAGTACTTC
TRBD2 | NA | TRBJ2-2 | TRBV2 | CANGGAGELFF | TGTGCCAACGGGGGGGCCGGGGAGCTGTTTTTT
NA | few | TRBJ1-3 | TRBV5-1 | CASSLAGVVGNTIYF | TGCGCCAGCAGCTTGGCCGGGGTTGTTGGAAACACCATATATTTT
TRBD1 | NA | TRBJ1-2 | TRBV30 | CAWRRGGGGIRSGYTF | TGTGCCTGGAGGAGAGGAGGGGGCGGGATAAGGTCTGGCTACACCTTC